The 9 T cell receptor beta chains given below trace back to one sample, sequenced in a study of T-cell reconstitution after alpha-beta-depleted transplantation in children. The library targeted TCRbeta and was prepared with unique molecular identifiers. TCRdb reprocessed the PCR reads with MiXCR, giving one entry per CDR3 protein. In the table there are some 520,000 distinct CDR3 sequences, about 31% of which are singletons. This specimen consisted of PBMCs from the stem cell graft donor, obtained from the stem cell graft. The receptors were gathered from a human donor who donated a stem cell graft to a child with aplastic anemia.

In this sample, this clonotype turned up a few times. The chain employs TRBV29-1 and TRBJ1-5; possibly TRBD1 for D (5 bases). CDR1 and CDR2 (germline): SQVTM, ANQGSEA. The V gene lost 4 bases and the J gene lost 0 bases, with 7 bases spanning the gap. This CDR3 has 13 residues. As DNA, the CDR3 is TGCAGCGTTGGACAGTATAGCAATCAGCCCCAGCATTTT. As protein: CSVGQYSNQPQHF.

J is TRBJ1-5 and V is TRBV5-1, with 8 bases matching TRBD1. V trimming: 1 base; J trimming: 3 bases; junction bases outside the gene matches: 9. Looked up from germline, CDR1 is SGHRS and CDR2 is YFSETQ. This CDR3 has 17 amino acids. CDR3 loop: CASSLSWGQALNQPQHF. For the CDR3, the DNA is TGCGCCAGCAGCTTGTCTTGGGGACAGGCACTCAATCAGCCCCAGCATTTT.

The chain employs TRBV28 and TRBJ1-1; 8 bases align to TRBD1. V trimming: 5 bases; J trimming: 2 bases; junction bases outside the gene matches: 7. From germline, CDR1 is MDHEN and CDR2 SYDVKM. The CDR3 has 15 amino acids. This chain's CDR3 is CASSAHDRGNTEAFF. CDR3 nucleotides: TGTGCCAGCAGTGCCCACGACAGGGGCAACACTGAAGCTTTCTTT.

The V call is TRBV20-1, the J call TRBJ2-7; TRBD2 aligns across 11 bases. The CDR3 length is 13 residues. CDR1 is DFQATT and CDR2 is SNEGSKA in the germline V gene (reference sequence). V trimming: 5 bases; J trimming: 3 bases; junction bases outside the gene matches: 3. The CDR3 loop reads CSAVTSGNYEQYF. CDR3 DNA sequence: TGCAGTGCTGTGACTAGCGGGAACTACGAGCAGTACTTC.

This clonotype was seen a handful of times. The chain is built from TRBV20-1 and TRBJ1-1, with 10 bases that match TRBD1. Germline trimming cut 1 base from V and 0 bases from J; bases unmatched to any gene: 11. Germline CDR1 reads DFQATT; CDR2 reads SNEGSKA (reference sequence). The CDR3 length is 18 residues. The CDR3 reads CSARGSGGQGTLNTEAFF. Here the CDR3 DNA reads TGCAGTGCTAGAGGATCGGGGGGACAGGGGACCCTGAACACTGAAGCTTTCTTT.

V and J are TRBV7-8 and TRBJ2-3; 9 bases map to TRBD2. Trimming at V came to 3 bases and at J to 5 bases, leaving 9 bases not matched to a gene. The V gene's germline CDR1 is SGHVS and CDR2 FQNEAQ. This CDR3 is 16 amino acids long. The CDR3 here is CASSFGTSPSGDTQYF. Written as DNA, the CDR3 is TGTGCCAGCAGCTTTGGGACTAGCCCTTCGGGAGATACGCAGTATTTT. The full variable domain, completed using reference TRBV7-8 and TRBJ2-3, is GAGVSQSPRYKVAKRGQDVALRCDPISGHVSLFWYQQALGQGPEFLTYFQNEAQLDKSGLPSDRFFAERPEGSVSTLKIQRTQQEDSAVYLCASSFGTSPSGDTQYFGPGTRLTVL.

The genes are TRBV10-3 and TRBJ2-7, with 14 bases identical to TRBD2. Germline V gene data show CDR1 as ENHRY and CDR2 as SYGVKD. Trimming took 6 bases from V and 3 from J; bases not matched to a gene: 1. This CDR3 has 14 amino acids. The CDR3 sequence is CAIRGTSGSYEQYV. Written as DNA, the CDR3 is TGTGCCATCAGGGGGACTAGCGGGAGCTACGAGCAGTACGTC.

This clonotype was seen more than once but under ten times. V usage is TRBV12-3 or TRBV12-4 and J usage is TRBJ2-1; D is perhaps TRBD1 or TRBD2 (5 bases each). V was pared by 3 bases and J by 6 bases, with 15 bases between. CDR3 length: 15 amino acids. The CDR3 region has the DNA TGTGCCAGCAGTTTGTTGGGGGTCAATACCAATGAGCAGTTCTTC. Its protein is CASSLLGVNTNEQFF.

This clonotype was seen only a few times. The chain links TRBV6-1 to TRBJ1-2; D is unclear. The CDR3 totals 13 residues. Deletions cut 6 bases from V and 4 bases from J, with 12 bases between. CDR1 is MNHNS, CDR2 SASEGT, per germline. In DNA, the CDR3 is TGTGCCAGCAGACCCGGCGGTACCTATGGCTACACCTTC. Its protein product is CASRPGGTYGYTF.